This T cell receptor beta chain was observed in a study of CD8 T cells in ankylosing spondylitis. TCRdb processed the 5' RACE reads anew with MiXCR; each CDR3 protein has one entry. In the table there are approximately 240,000 distinct CDR3 sequences, 10% of which are singletons. This clonotype was seen ten or more times. Its antigen is currently unknown. CDR1 is MNHNS and CDR2 is SASEGT in the germline V gene. The CDR3 loop spans 19 amino acids. Trimming cost V 0 bases and J 2 bases, with 21 bases left between them. Study-level findings and limits: Blood from ankylosing spondylitis patients appeared to carry a characteristic eight-variant TCR beta motif. The disease-linked clones had a CD8+ phenotype and low blood frequencies.

Sequencing input: blood, either unsorted or a sorted T cell fraction (not recorded which). V gene TRBV6-1 combines with J gene TRBJ2-3; unclear D gene. This TCR came from a male donor with ankylosing spondylitis or in good health (not recorded which). The CDR3 loop reads CASSEAPVSLVGPTDTQYF. The CDR3, as DNA: TGTGCCAGCAGTGAAGCACCCGTCTCGCTAGTCGGTCCCACAGATACGCAGTATTTT.